Sequencing of this T cell receptor beta chain was carried out in a study of graft-versus-host responses after intestinal transplantation. Study as a whole: Recipients had transplants, and these were multivisceral, liver-intestinal, or isolated intestinal.

Findings and limits, study-wide: Declines in HvG clones occurring early post-transplant were associated with peak circulating GvH clone levels.

V lost 2 bases and J lost 6; bases outside the gene matches: 6. Germline-derived CDR1 and CDR2 are SGHDT and YYEEEE. This CDR3 contains 15 residues. The data were produced by immunoSEQ multiplex PCR, yet TCRdb's version contains in-frame clones alone and is incomplete. The sample shows around 19,000 clones, roughly 37% of them seen only once. CFSE-labeled responder cells (around 200,000) were plated with around 200,000 irradiated, violet-dye-labeled stimulator cells. Dividing CFSE-low CD3+CD4+ and CD3+CD8+ responders were isolated by sorting after the reaction. This sequence originates from a human patient who received an intestinal transplant. This sequence joins TRBV5-6 and TRBJ2-2, with TRBD1 matching 8 bases. The input for sequencing was alloreactive CD4+ T cells from a mixed lymphocyte reaction culture, taken before intestinal transplant. Indicated subset: CFSE-low proliferating T cells sorted from roughly six-day pre-transplant mixed lymphocyte reaction (GvH or HvG direction). The CDR3 DNA reads TGTGCCAGCAGCTTAGACAGGGGTTTGCCCGGGGAGCTGTTTTTT. It codes for CASSLDRGLPGELFF.